The sequence of this T cell receptor (beta chain) was determined in a study of shared clonotypes between healthy human individuals (TCRdb year 2020). With respect to the entire study: The cohort comprised two women and a few men aged 18 to 49 years. Leukapheresis yielded between about 0.94 and 8.9 billion PBMCs per donor. Per donor, three plates each were used for CD4 naive and CD4 memory, two for CD8 naive, and one for CD8 memory. The study deeply sequenced blood TCR repertoires of 5 or 6 healthy adults to estimate repertoire size and the extent of clonotype sharing between individuals. Different laboratories and diverse techniques were used to prepare libraries and sequence TCR repertoires, to increase sequencing depth and limit assay-specific biases. Beyond this particular receptor, the publication reports: Naive subsets generally had larger estimated clonotype richness than memory subsets did. Higher generation probabilities were observed for clonotypes shared by all four sorted-subset donors than for non-shared clonotypes. Incomplete sequencing was indicated by rarefaction of sorted-subset datasets, despite the large sequencing depth. Approximately 5% of naive CD4, around 4% of naive CD8, approximately 2.2% of memory CD4, and about 0.4% of memory CD8 clonotypes were shared across several donors. Sampling was restricted to blood, and TCR repertoires in tissues likely differ from the TCR repertoires found in blood. The genetic and exposure-history diversity represented was limited by the small number of donors. Based on pairwise subsampling, the degree of clonotype sharing among donors was expected to be affected by sequencing depth.

Reading the germline V gene gives CDR1 MDHEN and CDR2 SYDVKM. V gives up 2 bases and J gives up 5 bases, and the segment between their germline ends measures 9 bases. The cysteine opens and the phenylalanine closes a CDR3 of 14 amino acids. Only the CDR3 DNA is retained, 42 bases long and in frame from the first base. The donors were healthy, HIV-negative adults with no recently reported acute infections or vaccinations. All donors were Caucasian adults living in Nashville, Tennessee, USA. CD4+ T cells were enriched through magnetic negative selection, after which naive cells were positively selected on CD45RA and the remaining negative fraction served as the memory subset. After blood collection by leukapheresis, PBMCs were isolated using Ficoll-Histopaque density gradient centrifugation and then cryopreserved in the vapor phase of liquid nitrogen. Analytical flow cytometry was used to check the purity and quantity of each magnetically sorted T cell population. From each sorted fraction, genomic DNA was isolated and quantified by UV absorbance on a Nanodrop 2000c.

About this clone: Its antigen specificity is not known. No per-base quality is available; no much larger clone lies one base away.

TCR CDR3 regions were amplified from genomic DNA by multiplex PCR using the deep immunoSEQ assay. Extracted genomic DNA from each cell subset was distributed evenly across all wells of several immunoSEQ 96-well plates, and each plate was treated as a replicate. For sorted subsets, roughly 200 ng of genomic DNA, equivalent to 25,000 to 30,000 T cell genomes, went into each replicate PCR. Purified libraries were measured with a Qubit 3.0 fluorometer, size-checked on a Bioanalyzer 2100, and measured again with the KAPA Library Quantification kit. Every immunoSEQ 96-well plate was sequenced on a dedicated single-read 150-cycle Illumina NextSeq 550 flow cell. The published analysis was carried out like this. The immunoSEQ output contained only junctional sequences without quality scores, so filtering could not match that applied to full-length reads. To assign V/J genes and CDR3, sequences were annotated against IMGT germline references using PyIR, a Python wrapper for IgBLAST v1.9. Reads with weak V/J assignments (E-value above 1e-6), missing CDR3, stop codons, out-of-frame junctions, or ambiguous translated residues were removed. V3J clonotypes were defined as sequences sharing an identical inferred V gene, J gene, and CDR3 amino acid sequence. To compute the percentage overlap between repertoires, the number of shared unique clonotypes was divided by the size of the smaller repertoire. Richness of each repertoire was evaluated using RTK rarefaction, the Chao1 estimator, and Recon v2.1 estimates of unobserved clonotypes. OLGA was used to compute generation probabilities for all TCRbeta clonotypes that the gDNA method yielded from a handful of donors. Not all clones reach the TCRdb copy of this immuneACCESS table, which keeps in-frame sequences only. Checked studies attribute under half of the gap to unresolved V genes and leave the rest unexplained. V and J calls and clone size come straight from that table; D and trimming were deduced from the DNA. For this sample the table gives 1,400,000 or so clones, of which around 98.5% were detected only once. Around 0.33% of the sample lies in the top ten.

The clonotype was recovered from a young man in good health. The V gene is TRBV28 and the J gene is TRBJ2-2; D gene: possibly TRBD1, on 5 matching bases. The sequencing input was naive CD4+ T cells sorted from blood. The sample's cell subset or site, from its label and the paper: CD45RA+ positively selected. The CDR3 corresponds to CASSLVQETGELFF. The bases read TGTGCCAGCAGTTTAGTACAGGAAACCGGGGAGCTGTTTTTT.